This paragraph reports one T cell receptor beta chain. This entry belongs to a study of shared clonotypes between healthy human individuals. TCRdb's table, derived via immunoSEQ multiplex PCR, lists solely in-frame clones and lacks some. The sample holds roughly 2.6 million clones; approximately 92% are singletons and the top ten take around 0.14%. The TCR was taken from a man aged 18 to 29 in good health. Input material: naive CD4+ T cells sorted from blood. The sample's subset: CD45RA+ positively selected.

The CDR3 reads CASTRGQSPPSGANVLTF. DNA for the CDR3: TGTGCCAGCACTCGGGGACAAAGCCCACCCTCTGGGGCCAACGTCCTGACTTTC. The V gene is TRBV9, the J gene TRBJ2-6; TRBD1 might be the D (6 bases). CDR1 and CDR2 from the germline V gene are SGDLS and YYNGEE. Trimming stripped 6 bases from V and 0 bases from J, with 19 bases between. The CDR3 has 18 amino acids. The full variable domain, rest sourced from reference TRBV9 and TRBJ2-6, is DSGVTQTPKHLITATGQRVTLRCSPRSGDLSVYWYQQSLDQGLQFLIQYYNGEERAKGNILERFSAQQFPDLHSELNLSSLELGDSALYFCASTRGQSPPSGANVLTFGAGSRLTVL.